This T cell receptor (beta chain) was sequenced in a study of cytomegalovirus exposure and HLA in healthy donors. Germline V CDR1 and CDR2: KGHSH, LQKENI. J lost 2 bases, V lost 4 bases, and 5 bases had no gene match. The CDR3 runs to 15 residues. Broader study findings: Earlier findings revealed that most TCR beta V segments proved productive either about 87% or about 30% of the time.

The PCR ran on 60 Vbeta and 13 Jbeta primers. Repertoires were generated with immunoSEQ multiplex PCR, while TCRdb's copy carries only in-frame clones and drops some. The sample includes around 150,000 clones, 65% to 80% of them seen just once. Details on this clone: No antigen is known for it.

This sequence was found in a man in his forties or fifties in good health and CMV-seropositive. The sequencing input was PBMCs. This chain joins TRBV18 and TRBJ1-5; the match to TRBD1 covers 7 bases. CDR3 in amino acids: CASSLGQVGNQPQHF. CDR3 in DNA: TGTGCCAGCTCACTTGGACAGGTTGGCAATCAGCCCCAGCATTTT.